The T cell receptor beta chain described here comes from a study of tumor-infiltrating lymphocytes in localized non-small cell lung cancer. Background on the study: The cohort mixed smokers and never-smokers, several histologies, and some post-neoadjuvant-chemotherapy samples. Tumor tissue and non-adjacent uninvolved lung came from each patient. Whole-study findings and limits: Different pieces of the same tissue were used for each assay. Available tissue quantity limited TCR sequencing to a patient subset.

V was clipped by 10 bases and J by 0 bases, with 6 bases between them. Germline V gene data show CDR1 as ENHRY and CDR2 as SYGVKD. The CDR3 has 11 amino acids. Concerning this clone itself: Its matching antigen is unknown.

This table comes from immunoSEQ multiplex PCR, and its TCRdb copy is limited to in-frame clones, with some not included. The sample yields some 10,000 clones, 70% to 80% seen once. The rearrangement links TRBV10-3 to TRBJ1-1; D gene uncertain. The TCR originated in a human donor with non-small cell lung cancer. Material for sequencing was uninvolved lung tissue not adjacent to the tumor. This chain's CDR3 is CATFMNTEAFF. The CDR3 nucleotides are TGTGCCACTTTCATGAACACTGAAGCTTTCTTT.